Each of the 2 T cell receptor beta chains below was sequenced from the same sample in a study of cytomegalovirus exposure and HLA in healthy donors. The PCR employed 60 Vbeta primers together with 13 Jbeta primers. The assay was immunoSEQ multiplex PCR, and TCRdb's table has in-frame clones only and misses some. The top ten hold about 14% of the sample, which has around 160,000 clones, 75% to 80% seen once. Sequenced material: PBMCs. All receptors come from a man aged 50-60 years in good health and CMV-seropositive.

The CDR3 DNA reads TGTGCCAGTAGTAGGGGCAGCTCGACTAGCACAGATACGCAGTATTTT. This translates into CASSRGSSTSTDTQYF. V and J are TRBV19 and TRBJ2-3, with a tentative D call TRBD1 (5 bases). The CDR3 length is 16 residues. CDR1 and CDR2 from the germline V gene are LNHDA and SQIVND (reference sequence). Trimming shortened V by 4 bases and J by 0 bases, and 14 bases separated the two germline ends.

The V and J genes are TRBV9 and TRBJ1-1; D is unclear. This CDR3 spans 14 amino acids. V lost 1 base and J lost 4, with 11 bases in between. CDR1 is SGDLS and CDR2 is YYNGEE in the germline V gene. As DNA, the CDR3 is TGTGCCAGCAGCGTAAGGGCAGAGGGCACTGAAGCTTTCTTT. It specifies CASSVRAEGTEAFF.